This T cell receptor (beta chain) was recovered during a study of identical twins. The germline V and J ends were trimmed by 2 bases and 3 bases, with 10 bases remaining between them. The CDR3 totals 14 residues. Germline lookup yields CDR1 ENHRY and CDR2 SYGVKD. TCRdb re-derived calls from the 5' RACE reads in MiXCR, one entry per CDR3 protein. This table holds 400,000 to 650,000 distinct CDR3 sequences, 20% to 25% found once. The sample also formed part of further work on T cells expressing NK-cell markers.

The V call is TRBV10-3, the J call TRBJ1-1; perhaps TRBD1 as D (5 bases). This TCR was sampled from a woman aged 18-29 years in good health. Sequenced input: CD4+ T cells sorted from blood. The DNA for the CDR3 is TGTGCCATCAGTGAGGGACCGGGGGACACTGAAGCTTTCTTT. This codes for CAISEGPGDTEAFF.